The rows below give T cell receptor beta chains drawn from one sample of a study of cytomegalovirus exposure and HLA in healthy donors. The table came from immunoSEQ multiplex PCR; TCRdb's copy has only in-frame clones and leaves some out. The sample yields roughly 120,000 clones, 69% seen once. Input material: PBMCs. The receptors derive from a woman between 65 and 79 years old in good health and CMV-seropositive. Each CDR3 is given with its conserved first and last residue. The order of the fields is CDR3 DNA, CDR3 protein, clone size, D gene, J gene, V gene. The D gene is left open where the match is weak. Where a row states a size, it is once, few, many or the class of an expanded clone; other rows omit it.

TGTGCCAGCAGCTCGGACAGGGGCACTGAAGCTTTCTTT,CASSSDRGTEAFF,.,TRBD1,TRBJ1-1,TRBV6-5
TGTGCCAGTAGTATCGGACAGGGGTATGGCTACACCTTC,CASSIGQGYGYTF,.,TRBD1,TRBJ1-2,TRBV19
TGTGCCTGGAAGGGACTAGCGGGGGGGTGGGCAGATACGCAGTATTTT,CAWKGLAGGWADTQYF,.,TRBD2,TRBJ2-3,TRBV30
TGTGCCAGCAGTTACAGGGGCCTGGCGGGGATCTATGGCTACACCTTC,CASSYRGLAGIYGYTF,.,.,TRBJ1-2,TRBV6-5
TGTGCCAGCTCACCCTACGGAGGGAGCGGGGGGATGGAGACCCAGTACTTC,CASSPYGGSGGMETQYF,.,TRBD2,TRBJ2-5,TRBV18
TGTGCCAGCAGCTCCCCCGGGGAAGCCTATGGCTACACCTTC,CASSSPGEAYGYTF,.,.,TRBJ1-2,TRBV7-8
TGTGCCAGCAGACCGGGACTAGCGGTCACAGATACGCAGTATTTT,CASRPGLAVTDTQYF,.,TRBD2,TRBJ2-3,TRBV5-4
TGTGCCAGCAGCGCACGGACGCAGGGGGTAGGTGAGCAGTTCTTC,CASSARTQGVGEQFF,.,TRBD1,TRBJ2-1,TRBV7-9
TGTGCCAGCAGCAGGGACAGGGGGCTCTATGGCTACACCTTC,CASSRDRGLYGYTF,.,TRBD1,TRBJ1-2,TRBV27
TGTGCCAGCAGTCCTAACAATTCACCCCTCCACTTT,CASSPNNSPLHF,.,.,TRBJ1-6,TRBV6-5
TGTGCCACCAGCAGCGGATCGGACAGGGCGGCGCAGCCCCAGCATTTT,CATSSGSDRAAQPQHF,.,TRBD1,TRBJ1-5,TRBV15
TGTGCCTGGACCGTCGCTACAGGGGTTAGGGAAAAACTGTTTTTT,CAWTVATGVREKLFF,.,TRBD1,TRBJ1-4,TRBV30
TGTGCCAGCGGGCGGGGGGTAAGCAATCAGCCCCAGCATTTT,CASGRGVSNQPQHF,few,.,TRBJ1-5,TRBV2
TGTGCCAGCAGTGGGGGAAAGACAGGGGTATATGGCTACACCTTC,CASSGGKTGVYGYTF,few,TRBD1,TRBJ1-2,TRBV6-1
TGTGCCAGCAGCTTAGGAGAGCCTGGAAACACCATATATTTT,CASSLGEPGNTIYF,.,.,TRBJ1-3,TRBV7-3
TGTGCCAGCTCAGCTACCCAGGGGGAGTCCAATCAGCCCCAGCATTTT,CASSATQGESNQPQHF,.,TRBD1,TRBJ1-5,TRBV18
TGTGCCACCAGCAGGGGGGGGCTCGGCACTGAAGCTTTCTTT,CATSRGGLGTEAFF,.,.,TRBJ1-1,TRBV15
TGCAGCGGCCTCGGGCCAGGGAACGAAAAACTGTTTTTT,CSGLGPGNEKLFF,.,.,TRBJ1-4,TRBV29-1
TGTGCCATCAGTGAGGGACAGGGTCTCATGAACACTGAAGCTTTCTTT,CAISEGQGLMNTEAFF,.,TRBD1,TRBJ1-1,TRBV10-3
TGTGCCAGCAGCGGAGGACAGTCGTGGGACGAGCAGTACTTC,CASSGGQSWDEQYF,.,.,TRBJ2-7,TRBV5-4
TGTGCCAGCAGTTACTCGATCGGGAACGAGCAGTACTTC,CASSYSIGNEQYF,medium-sized,.,TRBJ2-7,TRBV6-5
TGTGCCAGCAGGGGGACTACTACCGGGACCCAGTACTTC,CASRGTTTGTQYF,.,TRBD2,TRBJ2-5,TRBV6-1
TGTGCCAGCAGCTCACAGGGGTCGCGGGGGGCCAACGTCCTGACTTTC,CASSSQGSRGANVLTF,.,TRBD1,TRBJ2-6,TRBV7-6
TGTGCCTGGAGGTACCCTCCAGGGGAACAGAGAAAGACCCAGTACTTC,CAWRYPPGEQRKTQYF,.,.,TRBJ2-5,TRBV30
TGTGCCCTTAGAGGCGCTGGCACCGGGGAGCTGTTTTTT,CALRGAGTGELFF,.,.,TRBJ2-2,TRBV6-6
TGTGCCAGCAGCCAAACCGGGACTACCTACAATGAGCAGTTCTTC,CASSQTGTTYNEQFF,few,TRBD2,TRBJ2-1,TRBV4-2
TGTGCCAGCAGTTTCACCTGGGGAGGCTCGGGAAACACCATATATTTT,CASSFTWGGSGNTIYF,.,.,TRBJ1-3,TRBV6-5
TGCGCCAGCAGCCTCGGGACAGTAGGCGAAAAACTGTTTTTT,CASSLGTVGEKLFF,.,TRBD1,TRBJ1-4,TRBV5-1
TGTGCCAGCAGAAACACAGGGGTAATAAACACTGAAGCTTTCTTT,CASRNTGVINTEAFF,.,TRBD1,TRBJ1-1,TRBV7-8
TGTGCCAGTAGTTTGACAGGGGTTCAGCCCCAGCATTTT,CASSLTGVQPQHF,.,TRBD1,TRBJ1-5,TRBV19
TGTGCCAGCAGCTTTGGGGACACCACCTACGAGCAGTACTTC,CASSFGDTTYEQYF,.,.,TRBJ2-7,TRBV5-6
TGTGCCAGCAGCTTAGACAGGGTTGGAGCTTTCTTT,CASSLDRVGAFF,.,.,TRBJ1-1,TRBV7-2
TGCAGCGTGCAAGGGGGCCCGAACACTGAAGCTTTCTTT,CSVQGGPNTEAFF,.,TRBD1,TRBJ1-1,TRBV29-1
TGTGCCTGGAGTGATACAGGAGACTATGGCTACACCTTC,CAWSDTGDYGYTF,.,.,TRBJ1-2,TRBV30
TGTGCCAGCAGCTCCCGGGACAGACGAAAGCGAGCCGGGGCCAACGTCCTGACTTTC,CASSSRDRRKRAGANVLTF,.,TRBD1,TRBJ2-6,TRBV11-2
TGTGCCTCCGGGGGAGGGGGTCATAATTCACCCCTCCACTTT,CASGGGGHNSPLHF,.,.,TRBJ1-6,TRBV10-3
TGTGCCAGTAGGGCCACAGGGGCAGGGGAGACCCAGTACTTC,CASRATGAGETQYF,.,TRBD1,TRBJ2-5,TRBV19
TGTGCCAGCAGTGACGACAGATTCTACACTGAAGCTTTCTTT,CASSDDRFYTEAFF,.,.,TRBJ1-1,TRBV6-5
TGTGCCAGCCGGGGAAGGGGGCGGGAGACCCAGTACTTC,CASRGRGRETQYF,.,TRBD1,TRBJ2-5,TRBV6-1
TGTGCTAGCAGCCCCTCTCGGGTTGGCGGAGAGACCCAGTACTTC,CASSPSRVGGETQYF,.,.,TRBJ2-5,TRBV7-7
TGCGCCAGCAGCTTGGTCGGGGCCTACAGGGGGGATGCCAAAAACATTCAGTACTTC,CASSLVGAYRGDAKNIQYF,few,TRBD1,TRBJ2-4,TRBV5-1
TGTGCCAGCAGCCCAACTAGCGGTACCTACGAGCAGTACTTC,CASSPTSGTYEQYF,.,TRBD2,TRBJ2-7,TRBV7-2
TGTGCCAGTAGCTTCTGGACTGAAGGGACTAGCGGGGGAGACCAAGAGACCCAGTACTTC,CASSFWTEGTSGGDQETQYF,.,TRBD2,TRBJ2-5,TRBV19
TGTGCCTGGACCGGACAGGGATTTAGCAATCAGCCCCAGCATTTT,CAWTGQGFSNQPQHF,.,TRBD1,TRBJ1-5,TRBV30
TGTGCCACCAAAACTGGAGGGAGCGGCAATCAGCCCCAGCATTTT,CATKTGGSGNQPQHF,.,.,TRBJ1-5,TRBV30
TGCAGCGTTCCGGGGGTCAATGAGCAGTTCTTC,CSVPGVNEQFF,medium-sized,.,TRBJ2-1,TRBV29-1
TGTGCCAGCAGCTCCCGGGGTAACTATGGCTACACCTTC,CASSSRGNYGYTF,.,.,TRBJ1-2,TRBV5-4
TGCGCCAGCAGCTTGGCCGGGACTGGAAACACCATATATTTT,CASSLAGTGNTIYF,few,.,TRBJ1-3,TRBV5-1